This entry is about one T cell receptor beta chain. The data stem from a study of blood T cell repertoires in COVID-19. Sequenced by immunoSEQ multiplex PCR; TCRdb stores in-frame clones only, minus some. The sample contains roughly 180,000 clones, almost 85% of which appear only once. V lost 5 bases and J lost 5, with 12 bases in between. Germline CDR1 and CDR2: MNHEY and SVGAGI. The CDR3 has 13 amino acids. The sample comprised PBMCs or T cells enriched from blood (not recorded which). The TCR originated in a man in his forties or fifties who had recovered from COVID-19. The chain employs TRBV6-5 and TRBJ1-1; D remains ambiguous. This chain's CDR3 is CASSRGIGTEAFF. CDR3 sequence (DNA): TGTGCCAGCAGTCGCGGTATAGGAACTGAAGCTTTCTTT.